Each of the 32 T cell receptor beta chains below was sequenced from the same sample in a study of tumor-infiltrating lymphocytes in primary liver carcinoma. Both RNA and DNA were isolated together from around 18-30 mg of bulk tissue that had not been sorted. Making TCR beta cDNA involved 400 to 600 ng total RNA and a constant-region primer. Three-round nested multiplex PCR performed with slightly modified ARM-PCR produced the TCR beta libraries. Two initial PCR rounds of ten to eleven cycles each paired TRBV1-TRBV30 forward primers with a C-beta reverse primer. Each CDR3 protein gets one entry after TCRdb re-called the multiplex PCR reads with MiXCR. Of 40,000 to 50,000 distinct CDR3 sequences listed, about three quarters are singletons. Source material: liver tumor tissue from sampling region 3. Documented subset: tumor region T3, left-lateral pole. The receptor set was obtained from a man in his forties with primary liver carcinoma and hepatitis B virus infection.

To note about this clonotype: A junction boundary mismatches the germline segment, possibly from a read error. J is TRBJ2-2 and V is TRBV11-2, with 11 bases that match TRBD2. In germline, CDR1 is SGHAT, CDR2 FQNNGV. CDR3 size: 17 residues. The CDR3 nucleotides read TGTGCCAGCAGCACGGGACTAGCGGTCTCCCCGGCCGGGAAGCTGTTTTTT. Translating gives CASSTGLAVSPAGKLFF.

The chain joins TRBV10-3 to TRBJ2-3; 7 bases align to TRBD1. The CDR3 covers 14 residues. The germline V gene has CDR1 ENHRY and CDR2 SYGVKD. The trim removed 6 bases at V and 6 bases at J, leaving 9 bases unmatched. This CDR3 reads CAIRTGTDTDTQYF. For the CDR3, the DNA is TGTGCCATCAGGACCGGGACAGACACGGATACGCAGTATTTT.

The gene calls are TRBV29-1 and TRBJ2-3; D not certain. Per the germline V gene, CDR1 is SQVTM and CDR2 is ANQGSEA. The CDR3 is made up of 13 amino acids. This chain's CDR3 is CRVRARTTDTQYF. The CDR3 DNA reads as TGCAGGGTTCGGGCGAGGACCACAGATACGCAGTATTTT.

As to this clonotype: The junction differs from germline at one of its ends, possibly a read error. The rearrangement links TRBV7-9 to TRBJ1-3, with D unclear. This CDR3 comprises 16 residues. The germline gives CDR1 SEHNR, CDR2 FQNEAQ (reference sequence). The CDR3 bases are TGTGCCTGCAGCTTAGGTCGGACGGCGGCCGGAGACACCATATATTTT. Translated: CACSLGRTAAGDTIYF.

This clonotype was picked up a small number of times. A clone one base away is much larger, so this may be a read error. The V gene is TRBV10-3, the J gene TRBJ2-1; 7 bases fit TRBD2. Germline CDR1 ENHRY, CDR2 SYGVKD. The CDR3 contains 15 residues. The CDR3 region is CVISEGGSSYNEQFF. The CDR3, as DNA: TGTGTCATCAGTGAAGGCGGGAGCTCCTACAATGAGCAGTTCTTC.

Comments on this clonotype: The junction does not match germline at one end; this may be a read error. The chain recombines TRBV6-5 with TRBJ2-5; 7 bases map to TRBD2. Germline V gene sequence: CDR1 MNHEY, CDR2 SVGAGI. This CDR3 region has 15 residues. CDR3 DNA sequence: TGTACCAGCAGCCGAATTGGGGGGGTACAAGACACTCAGTACTTC. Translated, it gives CTSSRIGGVQDTQYF.

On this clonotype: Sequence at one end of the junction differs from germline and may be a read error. DNA of the CDR3: TGTGCCAGCAGTCTTTGGATAGGGATGAAAGATGGGGCCAACGTCCTGGCTTTC. As protein: CASSLWIGMKDGANVLAF. The chain recombines TRBV6-5 with TRBJ2-6; D might be TRBD1 (5 bases). Germline V gene sequence: CDR1 MNHEY, CDR2 SVGAGI. The CDR3 covers 18 residues.

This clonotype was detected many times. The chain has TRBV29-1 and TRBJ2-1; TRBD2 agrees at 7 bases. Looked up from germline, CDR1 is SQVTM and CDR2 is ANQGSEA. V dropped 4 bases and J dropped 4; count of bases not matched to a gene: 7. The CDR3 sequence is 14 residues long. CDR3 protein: CSVGLAPPYNEQFF. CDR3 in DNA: TGCAGCGTTGGACTAGCCCCCCCGTACAATGAGCAGTTCTTC.

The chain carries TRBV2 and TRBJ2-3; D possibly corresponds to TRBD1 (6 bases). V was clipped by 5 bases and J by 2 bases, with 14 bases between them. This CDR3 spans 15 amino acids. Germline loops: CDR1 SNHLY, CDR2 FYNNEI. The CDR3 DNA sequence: TGTGCCAGCAGTCAGGGGTTCCTCAACACAGATACGCAGTATTTT. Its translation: CASSQGFLNTDTQYF.

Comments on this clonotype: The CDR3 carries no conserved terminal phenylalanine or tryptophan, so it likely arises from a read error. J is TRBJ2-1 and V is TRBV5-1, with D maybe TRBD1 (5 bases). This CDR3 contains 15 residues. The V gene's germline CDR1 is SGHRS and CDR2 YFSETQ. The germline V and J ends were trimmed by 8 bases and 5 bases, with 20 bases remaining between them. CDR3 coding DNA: TGCGCCAGTAGCCCCACTGGGGCAGTAAACAATGAGCAGTTCTCC. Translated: CASSPTGAVNNEQFS.

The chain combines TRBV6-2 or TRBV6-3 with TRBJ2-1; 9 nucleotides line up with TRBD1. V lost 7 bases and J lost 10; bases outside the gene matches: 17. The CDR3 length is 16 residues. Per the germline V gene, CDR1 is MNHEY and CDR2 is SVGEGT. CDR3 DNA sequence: TGTGCCAGCAAAGCGAACCCCGGGACAGGGTACCAGGAGCAGTTCTTC. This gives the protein CASKANPGTGYQEQFF.

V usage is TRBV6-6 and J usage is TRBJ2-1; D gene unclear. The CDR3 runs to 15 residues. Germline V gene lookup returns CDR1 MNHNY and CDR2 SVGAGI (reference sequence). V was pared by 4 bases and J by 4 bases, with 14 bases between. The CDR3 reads CASSLGLHGYNEQFF. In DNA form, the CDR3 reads TGTGCCAGCAGTTTGGGCCTACACGGTTACAATGAGCAGTTCTTC.

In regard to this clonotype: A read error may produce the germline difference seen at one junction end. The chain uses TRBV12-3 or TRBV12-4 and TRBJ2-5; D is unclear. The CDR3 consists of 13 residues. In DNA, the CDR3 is TGTGCCAGCAGTTTAGGCTACGTAGAGGCCCAGTACTTC. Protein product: CASSLGYVEAQYF.

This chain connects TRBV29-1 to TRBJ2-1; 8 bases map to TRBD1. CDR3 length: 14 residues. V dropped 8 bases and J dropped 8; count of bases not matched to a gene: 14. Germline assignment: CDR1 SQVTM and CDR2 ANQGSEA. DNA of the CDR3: TGCAGCAGGTTACCGGGACAGGAGGTGGATGAGCAGTTCTTC. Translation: CSRLPGQEVDEQFF.

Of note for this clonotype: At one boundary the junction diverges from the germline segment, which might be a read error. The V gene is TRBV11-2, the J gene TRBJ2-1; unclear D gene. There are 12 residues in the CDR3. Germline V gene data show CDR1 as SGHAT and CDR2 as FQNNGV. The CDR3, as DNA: TGTGCCAGCAGCCCAGAGCACAATGAGCAGCTCTTC. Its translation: CASSPEHNEQLF. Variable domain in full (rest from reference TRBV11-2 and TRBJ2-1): EAGVAQSPRYKIIEKRQSVAFWCNPISGHATLYWYQQILGQGPKLLIQFQNNGVVDDSQLPKDRFSAERLKGVDSTLKIQPAKLEDSAVYLCASSPEHNEQLFGPGTRLTVL.

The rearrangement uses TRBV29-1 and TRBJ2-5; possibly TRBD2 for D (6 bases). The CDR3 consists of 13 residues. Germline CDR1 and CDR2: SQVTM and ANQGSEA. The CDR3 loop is CSVCRRAAETQYF. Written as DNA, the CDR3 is TGCAGTGTTTGTAGGAGGGCCGCTGAGACCCAGTACTTC.

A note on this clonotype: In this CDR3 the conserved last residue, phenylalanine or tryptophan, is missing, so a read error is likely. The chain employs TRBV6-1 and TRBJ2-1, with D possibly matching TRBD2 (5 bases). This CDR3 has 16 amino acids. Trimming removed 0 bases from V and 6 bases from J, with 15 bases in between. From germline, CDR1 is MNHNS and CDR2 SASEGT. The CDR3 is CASSEARGWPVNEQFL. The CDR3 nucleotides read TGTGCCAGCAGTGAAGCGCGAGGGTGGCCTGTCAATGAGCAGTTCTTA.

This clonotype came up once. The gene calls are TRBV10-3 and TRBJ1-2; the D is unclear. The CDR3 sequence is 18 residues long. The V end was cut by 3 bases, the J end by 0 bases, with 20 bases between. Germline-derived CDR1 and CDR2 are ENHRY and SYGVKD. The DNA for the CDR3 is TGTGCCATCAGTGAATCCGAACACAGATCAGCTACTAACTATGGCTACACCTTC. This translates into CAISESEHRSATNYGYTF.

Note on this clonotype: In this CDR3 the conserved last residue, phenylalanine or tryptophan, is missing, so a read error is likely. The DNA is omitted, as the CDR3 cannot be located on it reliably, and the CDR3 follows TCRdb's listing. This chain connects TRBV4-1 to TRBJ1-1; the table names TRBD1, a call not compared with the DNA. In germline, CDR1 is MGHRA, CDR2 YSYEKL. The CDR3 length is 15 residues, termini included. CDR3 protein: CASSQLRGGDTEASI.

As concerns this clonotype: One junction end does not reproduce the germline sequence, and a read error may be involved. The CDR3 nucleotides read TGTGCCAGCAATTACACAGGGGAGAATGAGCAGTACTTC. Translation gives CASNYTGENEQYF. V gene TRBV6-5 combines with J gene TRBJ2-7, with 7 bases matching TRBD1. CDR1 MNHEY and CDR2 SVGAGI come from the germline V gene. CDR3 size: 13 residues.

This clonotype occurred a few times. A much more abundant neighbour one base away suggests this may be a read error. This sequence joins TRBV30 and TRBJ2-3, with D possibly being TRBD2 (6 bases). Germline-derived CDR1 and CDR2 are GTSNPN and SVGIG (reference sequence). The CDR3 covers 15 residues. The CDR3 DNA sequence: TGTGTCTGGACCTCGCTTGGGGGGAGCACAGATACGCAGTATTTT. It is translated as CVWTSLGGSTDTQYF.

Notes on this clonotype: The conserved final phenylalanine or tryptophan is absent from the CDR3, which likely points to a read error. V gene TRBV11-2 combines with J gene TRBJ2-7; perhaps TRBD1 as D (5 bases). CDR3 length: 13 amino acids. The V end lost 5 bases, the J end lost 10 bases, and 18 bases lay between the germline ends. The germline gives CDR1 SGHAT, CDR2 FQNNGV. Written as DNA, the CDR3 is TGTGCCAGCAGCCGTGGACACTACTACGGACAGTACTTA. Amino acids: CASSRGHYYGQYL.

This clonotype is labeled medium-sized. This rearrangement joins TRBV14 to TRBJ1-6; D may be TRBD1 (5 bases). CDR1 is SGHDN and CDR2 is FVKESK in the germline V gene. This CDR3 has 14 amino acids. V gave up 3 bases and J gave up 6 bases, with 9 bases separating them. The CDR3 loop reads CASSQWGGNSPLHF. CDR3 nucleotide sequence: TGTGCCAGCAGCCAGTGGGGGGGTAATTCACCCCTCCACTTT.

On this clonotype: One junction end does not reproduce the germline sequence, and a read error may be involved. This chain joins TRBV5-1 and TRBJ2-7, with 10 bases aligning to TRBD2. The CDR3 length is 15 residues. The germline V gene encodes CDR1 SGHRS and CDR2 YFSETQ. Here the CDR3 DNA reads TGCGCCAGCGGCTTGACTAGCGGGCAGGCCTACAAGCAGTACTTC. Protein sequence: CASGLTSGQAYKQYF.

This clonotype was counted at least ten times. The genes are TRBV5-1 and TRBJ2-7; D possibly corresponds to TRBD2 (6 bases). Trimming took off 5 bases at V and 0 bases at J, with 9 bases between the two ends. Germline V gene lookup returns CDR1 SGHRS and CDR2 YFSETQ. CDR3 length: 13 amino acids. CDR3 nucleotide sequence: TGCGCCAGCAGGGAGGGGAGCTCCTACGAGCAGTACTTC. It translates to CASREGSSYEQYF.

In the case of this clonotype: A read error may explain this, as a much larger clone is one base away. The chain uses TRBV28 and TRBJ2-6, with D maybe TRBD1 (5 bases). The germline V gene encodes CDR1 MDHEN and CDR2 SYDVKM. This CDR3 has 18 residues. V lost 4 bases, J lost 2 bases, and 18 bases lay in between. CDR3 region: CASSSLVGVAPGANVLTF. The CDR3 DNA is TGTGCCAGCAGTTCACTCGTAGGGGTGGCCCCTGGGGCCAACGTCCTGACTTTC.

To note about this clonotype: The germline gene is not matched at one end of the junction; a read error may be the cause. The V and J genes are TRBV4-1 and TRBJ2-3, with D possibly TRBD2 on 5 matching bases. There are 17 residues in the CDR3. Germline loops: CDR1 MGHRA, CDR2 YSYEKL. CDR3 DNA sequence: TGCGCCAGCATCCAAGATTATGCCAGCGGAGACACAGATACTCAGTATTTT. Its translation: CASIQDYASGDTDTQYF.

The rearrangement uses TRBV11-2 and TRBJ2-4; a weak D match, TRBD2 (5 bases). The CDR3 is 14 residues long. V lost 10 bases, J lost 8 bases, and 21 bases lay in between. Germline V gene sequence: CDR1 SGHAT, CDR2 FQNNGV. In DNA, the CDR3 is TGTGCCATCTGCACCCAACGGGGATGGGACATTCAGTACTTC. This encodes CAICTQRGWDIQYF.

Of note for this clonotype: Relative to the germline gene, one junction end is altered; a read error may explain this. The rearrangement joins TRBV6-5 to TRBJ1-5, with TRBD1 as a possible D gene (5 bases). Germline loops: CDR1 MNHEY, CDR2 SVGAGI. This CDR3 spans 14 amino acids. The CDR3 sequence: CASSFSGKEQPLHF. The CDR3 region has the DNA TGTGCCAGTAGTTTTTCAGGGAAGGAGCAGCCCCTGCACTTT.

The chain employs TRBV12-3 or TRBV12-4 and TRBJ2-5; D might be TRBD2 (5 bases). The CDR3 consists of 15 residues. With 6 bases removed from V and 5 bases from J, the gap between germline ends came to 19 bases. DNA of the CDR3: TGTGCCAGCAGCGTATCGGGAATTAGCCGCGAGACCCAGTACTTC. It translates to CASSVSGISRETQYF.

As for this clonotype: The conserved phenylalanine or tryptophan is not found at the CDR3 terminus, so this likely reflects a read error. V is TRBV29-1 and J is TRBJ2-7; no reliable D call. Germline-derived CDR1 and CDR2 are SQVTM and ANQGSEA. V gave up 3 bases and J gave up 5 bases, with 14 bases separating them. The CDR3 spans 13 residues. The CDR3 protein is CSVEGSLANEQYL. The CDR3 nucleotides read TGCAGCGTTGAGGGGTCATTAGCAAACGAGCAGTACCTC.

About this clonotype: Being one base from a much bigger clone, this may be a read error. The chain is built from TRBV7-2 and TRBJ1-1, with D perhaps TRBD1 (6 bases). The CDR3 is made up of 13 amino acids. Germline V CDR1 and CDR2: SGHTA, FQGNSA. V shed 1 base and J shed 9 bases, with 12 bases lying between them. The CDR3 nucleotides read TGTGCCAGCAGCTTAGGGGGTGGACAGAAAGCTTTCTTT. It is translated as CASSLGGGQKAFF.